A selection of T cell receptor beta chains follows, all from one sample in a study of identical twins. MiXCR, run by TCRdb on the 5' RACE reads, gives a single entry per CDR3 protein. The top ten clones hold under 6.5% of a sample with roughly 250,000 distinct CDR3 sequences, approximately 7.9% of them seen once. The same data also went into a second study, on yellow fever vaccine responses in identical twins.

The specimen was CD8+ T cells sorted from blood. The receptors were gathered from a woman aged 18-29 years in good health. Each CDR3 is given with its conserved first and last residue. The D gene is left open where the match is weak. Clone size, where shown, is once, few, many, or a class for clones that have expanded.

j_gene: TRBJ2-1
d_gene: TRBD1
v_gene: TRBV5-5
len: 17
abundance: .
CDR3nt: TGTGCCAGCAGCCCTGTGGGAGACAGGGGATCCTACAATGAGCAGTTCTTC
CDR3aa: CASSPVGDRGSYNEQFF

j_gene: TRBJ2-2
d_gene: TRBD1
v_gene: TRBV7-2
len: 15
abundance: once
CDR3nt: TGTGCCTGCAGCTCCCGGGACAGGTTCACCGGGGAGCTGTTTTTT
CDR3aa: CACSSRDRFTGELFF

j_gene: TRBJ2-7
d_gene: TRBD2
v_gene: TRBV6-5
len: 12
abundance: few
CDR3nt: TGTGCCAGCAGCCTAGCGGGAGACGTGCAGTACTTC
CDR3aa: CASSLAGDVQYF

j_gene: TRBJ2-5
d_gene: TRBD1
v_gene: TRBV28
len: 17
abundance: .
CDR3nt: TGTGCCAGCAGTTTGAACAGGGGCATGTCTTTGGGAGAGACCCAGTACTTC
CDR3aa: CASSLNRGMSLGETQYF

j_gene: TRBJ2-5
d_gene: TRBD1
v_gene: TRBV4-1
len: 16
abundance: many
CDR3nt: TGCGCCAGCAGCCAAGCCACGGACAGGGACGGAGAGACCCAGTACTTC
CDR3aa: CASSQATDRDGETQYF

j_gene: TRBJ2-7
d_gene: .
v_gene: TRBV4-1
len: 16
abundance: many
CDR3nt: TGCGCCAGCAGCCAACAATATACAGCGGCTACCTACGAGCAGTACTTC
CDR3aa: CASSQQYTAATYEQYF

j_gene: TRBJ2-5
d_gene: .
v_gene: TRBV29-1
len: 14
abundance: many
CDR3nt: TGCAGCGTTGAAGAGCGGAGCCAGGAGGAGACCCAGTACTTC
CDR3aa: CSVEERSQEETQYF

j_gene: TRBJ2-1
d_gene: TRBD2
v_gene: TRBV5-1
len: 16
abundance: many
CDR3nt: TGCGCCAGCAGTCCATCAGGACTAGGCAGGGTGGATGAGCAGTTCTTC
CDR3aa: CASSPSGLGRVDEQFF

j_gene: TRBJ2-3
d_gene: TRBD1
v_gene: TRBV12-3/TRBV12-4
len: 16
abundance: .
CDR3nt: TGTGCCAGCAGTTGGGGACAGGGTGTTGGCACAGATACGCAGTATTTT
CDR3aa: CASSWGQGVGTDTQYF

j_gene: TRBJ2-2
d_gene: .
v_gene: TRBV4-1
len: 12
abundance: .
CDR3nt: TGCGCCAGCAGCCAAGATGCCGGGGAGCTGTTTTTT
CDR3aa: CASSQDAGELFF

j_gene: TRBJ1-4
d_gene: TRBD1
v_gene: TRBV5-4
len: 15
abundance: .
CDR3nt: TGTGCCAGCAGCGAGGTCCAGGGGGATAATGAAAAACTGTTTTTT
CDR3aa: CASSEVQGDNEKLFF

j_gene: TRBJ1-1
d_gene: TRBD1
v_gene: TRBV29-1
len: 13
abundance: many
CDR3nt: TGCAGCGTAGATGGACAGGGAAGAACTGAAGCTTTCTTT
CDR3aa: CSVDGQGRTEAFF

j_gene: TRBJ2-1
d_gene: .
v_gene: TRBV6-5
len: 12
abundance: once
CDR3nt: TGTGCCAGCAGTTACGGGGACACCGAGCAGTTCTTC
CDR3aa: CASSYGDTEQFF

j_gene: TRBJ2-1
d_gene: .
v_gene: TRBV6-5
len: 13
abundance: few
CDR3nt: TGTGCCAGCAGTTACGCCTACTACAATGAGCAGTTCTTC
CDR3aa: CASSYAYYNEQFF

j_gene: TRBJ2-1
d_gene: TRBD2
v_gene: TRBV11-2
len: 18
abundance: .
CDR3nt: TGTGCCAGCAGCTTAGTCGAGTTAGCGGGCCCGGGCAACAATGAGCAGTTCTTC
CDR3aa: CASSLVELAGPGNNEQFF

j_gene: TRBJ2-5
d_gene: .
v_gene: TRBV14
len: 14
abundance: .
CDR3nt: TGTGCCAGCAGCCAAATCTCGGGGAGGGAGACCCAGTACTTC
CDR3aa: CASSQISGRETQYF

j_gene: TRBJ2-5
d_gene: TRBD2
v_gene: TRBV7-7
len: 15
abundance: .
CDR3nt: TGTGCCAGCAGCCGGACTAGCGGGGAACAAGAGACCCAGTACTTC
CDR3aa: CASSRTSGEQETQYF

j_gene: TRBJ2-7
d_gene: .
v_gene: TRBV28
len: 13
abundance: .
CDR3nt: TGTGCCAGCAGGACTGAGAGCTCCTACGAGCAGTACTTC
CDR3aa: CASRTESSYEQYF

j_gene: TRBJ2-1
d_gene: TRBD1
v_gene: TRBV3-1
len: 18
abundance: many
CDR3nt: TGTGCCAGCAGCCAAGATCAGGGAAGACAGGGCTTTAGCAATGAGCAGTTCTTC
CDR3aa: CASSQDQGRQGFSNEQFF

j_gene: TRBJ2-5
d_gene: .
v_gene: TRBV7-9
len: 13
abundance: .
CDR3nt: TGTGCCAGCAGCTTGGACAAGAGAGAGACCCAGTACTTC
CDR3aa: CASSLDKRETQYF

j_gene: TRBJ2-2
d_gene: TRBD1
v_gene: TRBV15
len: 14
abundance: .
CDR3nt: TGTGCCACCAGCGAACCAGGGGGCACCGGGGAGCTGTTTTTT
CDR3aa: CATSEPGGTGELFF

j_gene: TRBJ1-1
d_gene: TRBD1
v_gene: TRBV5-1
len: 14
abundance: many
CDR3nt: TGCGCCAGCAGCGAAGACAGGGGTCGAACTGAAGCTTTCTTT
CDR3aa: CASSEDRGRTEAFF

j_gene: TRBJ2-7
d_gene: .
v_gene: TRBV29-1
len: 16
abundance: .
CDR3nt: TGCAGCGTTGAAGTGATAATCGGGACATACTCCTACGAGCAGTACTTC
CDR3aa: CSVEVIIGTYSYEQYF

j_gene: TRBJ2-5
d_gene: .
v_gene: TRBV7-9
len: 13
abundance: few
CDR3nt: TGTGCCAGCAGCCCCCCCTGGACAGAGACCCAGTACTTC
CDR3aa: CASSPPWTETQYF

j_gene: TRBJ1-5
d_gene: .
v_gene: TRBV2
len: 12
abundance: .
CDR3nt: TGTGCCAGCAGTGATTCTGATCAGCCCCAGCATTTT
CDR3aa: CASSDSDQPQHF

j_gene: TRBJ2-1
d_gene: .
v_gene: TRBV28
len: 14
abundance: many
CDR3nt: TGTGCCAGCAGTTTATTAGACGGTTACAATGAGCAGTTCTTC
CDR3aa: CASSLLDGYNEQFF

j_gene: TRBJ1-2
d_gene: .
v_gene: TRBV4-2
len: 14
abundance: .
CDR3nt: TGTGCCAGCAGCCAAGAACGCAGTACTCGTGGCTACACCTTC
CDR3aa: CASSQERSTRGYTF

j_gene: TRBJ2-2
d_gene: TRBD1
v_gene: TRBV7-6
len: 17
abundance: many
CDR3nt: TGTGCCAGCAGCTTAGCTGGGACAGGGTCGGGGACCGGGGAGCTGTTTTTT
CDR3aa: CASSLAGTGSGTGELFF

j_gene: TRBJ2-5
d_gene: TRBD2
v_gene: TRBV20-1
len: 18
abundance: few
CDR3nt: TGCAGTGCTAGAGTGAAAACGGTGGAAGCGGGAGACTTAAAGACCCAGTACTTC
CDR3aa: CSARVKTVEAGDLKTQYF

j_gene: TRBJ2-1
d_gene: TRBD2
v_gene: TRBV28
len: 12
abundance: few
CDR3nt: TGTGCCAGCAGGGATCTAGCGGAGGAGCAGTTCTTC
CDR3aa: CASRDLAEEQFF

j_gene: TRBJ2-7
d_gene: .
v_gene: TRBV15
len: 14
abundance: .
CDR3nt: TGTGCCACCAGCAGTCGGCGGGGTTCCTACGAGCAGTACTTC
CDR3aa: CATSSRRGSYEQYF

j_gene: TRBJ2-1
d_gene: TRBD2
v_gene: TRBV3-1
len: 17
abundance: .
CDR3nt: TGTGCCAGCAGCCCCTTGGGACTAGCGGGAGATGTGAATGAGCAGTTCTTC
CDR3aa: CASSPLGLAGDVNEQFF

j_gene: TRBJ2-1
d_gene: TRBD1
v_gene: TRBV24-1
len: 14
abundance: many
CDR3nt: TGTGCCACCAGTGATCAGGGGGTTTACAATGAGCAGTTCTTC
CDR3aa: CATSDQGVYNEQFF

j_gene: TRBJ1-1
d_gene: .
v_gene: TRBV7-9
len: 13
abundance: many
CDR3nt: TGTGCCAGCAGCCCCGCAGGGAGGGGTGAAGCTTTCTTT
CDR3aa: CASSPAGRGEAFF

j_gene: TRBJ2-3
d_gene: .
v_gene: TRBV4-1
len: 15
abundance: many
CDR3nt: TGCGCCAGCAGCCAAGGATGGGGGGGCCCAGATACGCAGTATTTT
CDR3aa: CASSQGWGGPDTQYF

j_gene: TRBJ2-7
d_gene: TRBD1
v_gene: TRBV12-3/TRBV12-4
len: 14
abundance: many
CDR3nt: TGTGCCAGCAGTTTTCAGGGGGCGTTGAACGAGCAGTACTTC
CDR3aa: CASSFQGALNEQYF

j_gene: TRBJ2-3
d_gene: .
v_gene: TRBV20-1
len: 10
abundance: .
CDR3nt: TGCAGTGCTAGAGACAACCCTGAATATTTT
CDR3aa: CSARDNPEYF

j_gene: TRBJ2-1
d_gene: TRBD2
v_gene: TRBV5-1
len: 14
abundance: many
CDR3nt: TGCGCCAGCAGCTTGCCTAGCGGGAGCAATGAGCAGTTCTTC
CDR3aa: CASSLPSGSNEQFF

j_gene: TRBJ1-1
d_gene: .
v_gene: TRBV10-3
len: 12
abundance: many
CDR3nt: TGTGCCATATGGGCTGACGGGACTGAAGCTTTCTTT
CDR3aa: CAIWADGTEAFF

j_gene: TRBJ2-2
d_gene: .
v_gene: TRBV3-1
len: 16
abundance: .
CDR3nt: TGTGCCAGCAGCCAAGGACGGCCAGGCCCGACCGGGGAGCTGTTTTTT
CDR3aa: CASSQGRPGPTGELFF

j_gene: TRBJ1-6
d_gene: TRBD1
v_gene: TRBV10-1
len: 18
abundance: .
CDR3nt: TGCGCCAGCAGTGGACAGGGTTCCCGAGCCTCCTATAATTCACCCCTCCACTTT
CDR3aa: CASSGQGSRASYNSPLHF

j_gene: TRBJ2-7
d_gene: TRBD2
v_gene: TRBV11-3
len: 15
abundance: .
CDR3nt: TGTGCCAGCAGCTTAGGCGGGGGTGAACGCTACGAGCAGTACTTC
CDR3aa: CASSLGGGERYEQYF

j_gene: TRBJ1-6
d_gene: .
v_gene: TRBV10-3
len: 16
abundance: .
CDR3nt: TGTGCCATCAAAGGAGGGGGAAGCTCCTATAATTCACCCCTCCACTTT
CDR3aa: CAIKGGGSSYNSPLHF

j_gene: TRBJ2-3
d_gene: .
v_gene: TRBV2
len: 16
abundance: few
CDR3nt: TGTGCCAGCAGTCCTCCCCACGTCTATAGCACAGATACGCAGTATTTT
CDR3aa: CASSPPHVYSTDTQYF

j_gene: TRBJ2-1
d_gene: .
v_gene: TRBV5-1
len: 17
abundance: .
CDR3nt: TGCGCCAGCAGCGCGTCCATACAGGGGAGGAGTAATCATGAGCAGTTCTTC
CDR3aa: CASSASIQGRSNHEQFF

j_gene: TRBJ2-3
d_gene: TRBD1
v_gene: TRBV6-5
len: 15
abundance: .
CDR3nt: TGTGCCAGCAGTTCACAGACAGGGTTTTCAGATACGCAGTATTTT
CDR3aa: CASSSQTGFSDTQYF

j_gene: TRBJ2-7
d_gene: .
v_gene: TRBV2
len: 10
abundance: many
CDR3nt: TGTGCCAGCAGTGGGTCGGAGCAGTACTTC
CDR3aa: CASSGSEQYF

j_gene: TRBJ2-7
d_gene: .
v_gene: TRBV6-5
len: 16
abundance: few
CDR3nt: TGTGCCAGCAGTTACCCGCCGGAGGTTGGGGTGTACGAGCAGTACTTC
CDR3aa: CASSYPPEVGVYEQYF

j_gene: TRBJ2-7
d_gene: .
v_gene: TRBV7-8
len: 16
abundance: many
CDR3nt: TGTGCCAGCAGCTTAGCGGCGACTTGGGAAAGGAACGAGCAGTACTTC
CDR3aa: CASSLAATWERNEQYF

j_gene: TRBJ2-5
d_gene: TRBD2
v_gene: TRBV24-1
len: 16
abundance: few
CDR3nt: TGTGCCACCAGTGAGTCAGCGGGAGGCTACCAAGAGACCCAGTACTTC
CDR3aa: CATSESAGGYQETQYF

j_gene: TRBJ2-5
d_gene: .
v_gene: TRBV28
len: 12
abundance: few
CDR3nt: TGTGCCAGCACCCCGGACTGGGAGACCCAGTACTTC
CDR3aa: CASTPDWETQYF

j_gene: TRBJ2-1
d_gene: TRBD2
v_gene: TRBV5-6
len: 15
abundance: .
CDR3nt: TGTGCCAGCACACCGGGACTAGCGGGAAGGGATGAGCAGTTCTTC
CDR3aa: CASTPGLAGRDEQFF

j_gene: TRBJ2-1
d_gene: TRBD2
v_gene: TRBV9
len: 16
abundance: few
CDR3nt: TGTGCCAGCAGCGGTCCCGGACTAGCGGGATACGATGAGCAGTTCTTC
CDR3aa: CASSGPGLAGYDEQFF